This is a list of T cell receptor beta chains from one sample in a study of T cell repertoires in cytomegalovirus infection. One entry per CDR3 protein, called by TCRdb with MiXCR from the reads. The table includes 450,000 to 600,000 distinct CDR3 sequences, about 39% detected once. The antigens of these receptors remain unknown. The sample was cultured PBMCs, taken from culture after CMV antigen stimulation. The receptors here all came from a human donor in good health (CMV status not recorded). Some clones in this sample may be carry-over from other donors' samples. CDR3s include the opening cysteine and the closing phenylalanine or tryptophan. The D gene is left open where the match is weak. The size entry is marked missing in some rows and otherwise reads once, few, many or a size class.

j_call d_call clone_size v_call cdr3_nt cdr3_aa
TRBJ2-7 TRBD2 few TRBV4-1 TGCGCCAGCAGCCAAGATATGGCGGGGGGGCGATACGAGCAGTACTTC CASSQDMAGGRYEQYF
TRBJ1-6 TRBD1 few TRBV7-6 TGTGCCAGCAGCTTATTGTACCAGGGGGCTATGTTACCGGGGTCGAATTCACCCCTCCACTTT CASSLLYQGAMLPGSNSPLHF
TRBJ1-3 - - TRBV4-3 TGCGCCAGCAGCCATTGGTCAGGCAGCTTGGAAAACACCATATATTTT CASSHWSGSLENTIYF
TRBJ2-5 TRBD2 - TRBV6-1 TGTGCCAGCAACCCGCGGGGGAGCCAAGAGACCCAGTACTTC CASNPRGSQETQYF
TRBJ1-5 - - TRBV4-1 TGCGCCAGCAGCCAAGCATGGGGAGATCAGCCCCAGCATTTT CASSQAWGDQPQHF
TRBJ1-1 - few TRBV12-3/TRBV12-4 TGTGCCAGCAGTCCTTTTACAGGACAGTCTGAAGCTTTCTTT CASSPFTGQSEAFF
TRBJ2-1 TRBD2 - TRBV7-2 TGTGCCAGCAGCCGGGACCCTAGCGGGTATGAGCAGTTCTTC CASSRDPSGYEQFF
TRBJ2-7 TRBD2 - TRBV12-3/TRBV12-4 TGTGCCAGCAGCCTGCGACTAGCGCCCTACGAGCAGTACTTC CASSLRLAPYEQYF
TRBJ2-7 - - TRBV4-3 TGCGCCAGCAGCCAAGCCCAGGGCGACTACGAGCAGTACTTC CASSQAQGDYEQYF
TRBJ1-1 - - TRBV27 TGTGCCAGCAGACCGTTGGCTTCGAACACTGAAGCTTTCTTT CASRPLASNTEAFF
TRBJ2-5 - - TRBV6-1 TGTGCCAGCAGTGAATTGGTTGGGACCCAGTACTTC CASSELVGTQYF
TRBJ2-7 TRBD2 - TRBV20-1 TGCAGTGCTAGATCCGGGACTAGCTCCTACGAGCAGTACTTC CSARSGTSSYEQYF
TRBJ1-2 TRBD1 few TRBV7-2 TGTGCCAGCAGCCCAGCAGGGGGAGGGTATGGCTACACCTTC CASSPAGGGYGYTF
TRBJ2-2 - - TRBV20-1 TGCAGTGCTAGATTGGGATTTTCCGGGGAGCTGTTTTTT CSARLGFSGELFF
TRBJ2-5 TRBD1 few TRBV7-2 TGTGCCAGCAGAGGGACAGGGGCGGTAGTAGAGACCCAGTACTTC CASRGTGAVVETQYF
TRBJ2-4 - - TRBV6-5 TGTGCCATCCAGACGGCCCTAGCCAAAAACATTCAGTACTTC CAIQTALAKNIQYF
TRBJ2-7 TRBD2 - TRBV7-9 TGTGCCAGCAGCTCCTCACTAGGCGGGAGGTACGAGCAGTACTTC CASSSSLGGRYEQYF
TRBJ2-3 - few TRBV6-2/TRBV6-3 TGTGCCAGTTGCGCCTACGACACAGATACGCAGTATTTT CASCAYDTDTQYF
TRBJ2-7 TRBD2 - TRBV20-1 TGCAGTGCTAGAGCCATAGCGGGGGGGCGGGGCGAGCAGTACTTC CSARAIAGGRGEQYF
TRBJ2-7 TRBD1 once TRBV7-6 TGTGCCAGCAGCTTCGAGGGGGCGCGATCCTACGAGCAGTACTTC CASSFEGARSYEQYF
TRBJ2-4 TRBD2 few TRBV7-2 TGTGCCAGCAGCTTAACGGTAGCGGGCAAAAACATTCAGTACTTC CASSLTVAGKNIQYF
TRBJ1-2 TRBD1 - TRBV20-1 TGCAGTGCTACCAGGGGGAACTATGGCTACACCTTC CSATRGNYGYTF
TRBJ2-1 - - TRBV20-1 TGCAGTGCTGAAACAGTGAGCCTCTTACACCGGAATGAGCAGTTCTTC CSAETVSLLHRNEQFF
TRBJ2-3 - few TRBV2 TGTGCCAGCAGTGCAGTGGCAGATACGCAGTATTTT CASSAVADTQYF
TRBJ1-2 TRBD1 - TRBV12-3/TRBV12-4 TGTGCCAGCAGTTTATCCGGGACAGATTTCGGCTACACCTTC CASSLSGTDFGYTF
TRBJ1-3 - - TRBV4-1 TGCGCCAGCAGCCAAGATGATCTTGGAGTTACTGGAAACACCATATATTTT CASSQDDLGVTGNTIYF
TRBJ2-3 - - TRBV7-2 TGTGCCAGCAGCTTACAAGGGGGGTTAGATACGCAGTATTTT CASSLQGGLDTQYF
TRBJ2-5 TRBD1 - TRBV7-2 TGTGCCAGCAGCCATGGGACAGAGGAGACCCAGTACTTC CASSHGTEETQYF
TRBJ2-4 - few TRBV14 TGTGCCAGCAGCCGGGCCGGGACTTGGGACATTCAGTACTTC CASSRAGTWDIQYF
TRBJ2-3 TRBD2 - TRBV7-7 TGTGCCAGCAGCTTAGGCAGCGGGGCGAGCACAGATACGCAGTATTTT CASSLGSGASTDTQYF
TRBJ2-7 TRBD2 - TRBV6-2/TRBV6-3 TGTGCCAGCAGTTCCGATCGACTAGCGGGAAAGGACGAGCAGTACTTC CASSSDRLAGKDEQYF
TRBJ2-2 TRBD1 - TRBV28 TGTGCCAGCAGGGTGGTTCGGACAGGGAACACCGGGGAGCTGTTTTTT CASRVVRTGNTGELFF
TRBJ2-3 - few TRBV7-2 TGTGCCAGCTGGACCAGGGGACCAGATACGCAGTATTTT CASWTRGPDTQYF
TRBJ2-7 - few TRBV7-9 TGTGCCAGCAGCTTAGCTGGCAAACCCTACGAGCAGTACTTC CASSLAGKPYEQYF
TRBJ2-7 TRBD2 many TRBV7-2 TGTGCCAGCAGCTTCAGAGCGGGACTAGCGGGATCTTACGAGCAGTACTTC CASSFRAGLAGSYEQYF
TRBJ1-2 - - TRBV28 TGTGCCAGCAGCCCAGGAGTCAGCTATGGCTACACCTTC CASSPGVSYGYTF
TRBJ2-7 TRBD1 - TRBV20-1 TGCAGCGCCCAAGGGGGCTACTCCTACGAGCAGTACTTC CSAQGGYSYEQYF
TRBJ2-7 TRBD2 few TRBV19 TGTGCCAGTAGTATTGGGGGGGGAGAGCAGTACTTC CASSIGGGEQYF
TRBJ2-1 - few TRBV7-6 TGTGCCAGCAGCTTAGGGGTGGGAGGGGGATACAATGAGCAGTTCTTC CASSLGVGGGYNEQFF
TRBJ2-3 TRBD2 - TRBV7-9 TGTGCCAGCAGCTTAGTAGCTAGCGGGGCCCCACTGAGGGGTACGCAGTATTTT CASSLVASGAPLRGTQYF
TRBJ2-5 - many TRBV7-2 TGTGCCAGCAGCCGGGAAGGGACCCAGTACTTC CASSREGTQYF
TRBJ2-5 - - TRBV12-3/TRBV12-4 TGTGCCAGCAGTTTAGTAGGGGGGCGCGGTCTCGGGGAGACCCAGTACTTC CASSLVGGRGLGETQYF
TRBJ2-3 - - TRBV6-5 TGTGCCAGCAGTTACTCGGTAGAAGGCACAGATACGCAGTATTTT CASSYSVEGTDTQYF
TRBJ2-1 - - TRBV19 TGTGCCAGTAGTATCCCCGGGAACTCCTACAATGAGCAGTTCTTC CASSIPGNSYNEQFF
TRBJ1-2 TRBD1 - TRBV7-2 TGTGCCAGCAGCTATCGACAGGGCCATGGCTACACCTTC CASSYRQGHGYTF
TRBJ2-1 TRBD2 - TRBV19 TGTGCCAGTAGTATCGAGGCGGGAGTTGGTGAGCAGTTCTTC CASSIEAGVGEQFF
TRBJ2-3 - few TRBV12-3/TRBV12-4 TGTGCCAGCACCCCTATTAGCGGACGCACAGATACGCAGTATTTT CASTPISGRTDTQYF
TRBJ1-2 - - TRBV2 TGTGCCAGCAGTGAAAACTATGGCTACACCTTC CASSENYGYTF
TRBJ2-5 TRBD2 - TRBV20-1 TGCAGTGCTAGAGATATCACTAGCGGGGGAGAGACCCAGTACTTC CSARDITSGGETQYF
TRBJ1-1 TRBD1 few TRBV7-8 TGTGCCAGCAGCTTAATCGGCAGGGGGGCTGAAGCTTTCTTT CASSLIGRGAEAFF
TRBJ2-7 - - TRBV19 TGTGCCAGTAGTATCCGGGTGGTTGACGAGCAGTACTTC CASSIRVVDEQYF
TRBJ2-2 - few TRBV19 TGTGCCAGTAGTATAGATCTTATCCGTAACACCGGGGAGCTGTTTTTT CASSIDLIRNTGELFF
TRBJ2-7 - - TRBV7-4 TGTGCCAGCAGCTTAGGGATAATCGGAGCGCTAAGCTCCTACGAGCAGTACTTC CASSLGIIGALSSYEQYF
TRBJ2-5 TRBD2 few TRBV7-2 TGTGCCAGCAGCTTTAATAGCGGGGGGGAGGAGACCCAGTACTTC CASSFNSGGEETQYF
TRBJ2-1 TRBD2 few TRBV7-2 TGTGCCAGCAGCTTTACTAGCGGGGGAGTCTATGAGCAGTTCTTC CASSFTSGGVYEQFF
TRBJ2-5 - few TRBV7-2 TGTGCCAGCGGTGGTAGGGGAGAGACCCAGTACTTC CASGGRGETQYF
TRBJ2-7 - - TRBV7-9 TGTGCCAGCAGCCACGATGGGGCCGCCTACGAGCAGTACTTC CASSHDGAAYEQYF
TRBJ2-3 - few TRBV7-2 TGTGCCAGCAGCGAACAGACTACAGATACGCAGTATTTT CASSEQTTDTQYF
TRBJ2-1 TRBD2 few TRBV7-8 TGTGCCAGCAGCTTAGAACTACTAGCGGGAGTCTATGAGCAGTTCTTC CASSLELLAGVYEQFF